This entry is about one TCR beta chain. These data are taken from a study of control samples from healthy donors and cancer patients. V lost 6 bases to trimming and J lost 4 bases, with 17 bases between them. The CDR3 spans 15 residues. The germline CDR1 and CDR2 sequences are ENHRY and SYGVKD. Libraries were prepared by immunoSEQ multiplex PCR; TCRdb keeps only in-frame clonotypes and omits some of them. The sample includes about 78,000 clones, approximately 91% of them seen just once. Sequencing input: blood. This sequence joins TRBV10-3 and TRBJ2-3, with D possibly TRBD2 on 6 matching bases. This TCR came from a woman in her sixties or seventies in good health. The DNA for the CDR3 is TGTGCCATCAGGGCCGGACTGGGGGGTGCAGATACGCAGTATTTT. This encodes CAIRAGLGGADTQYF.